A single sample is the source of the 27 T cell receptor beta chains below, sequenced in a study of shared clonotypes between healthy human individuals. TCRdb keeps only in-frame clones here, not all; method: immunoSEQ multiplex PCR. The sample includes millions of clones, around nine tenths of them seen just once. Sequenced material: naive CD4+ T cells sorted from blood. Stated subset: CD45RA+ positively selected. Receptors originate from a man younger than 30 in good health.

V is TRBV5-1 and J is TRBJ2-2; TRBD2 aligns across 9 bases. Germline lookup yields CDR1 SGHRS and CDR2 YFSETQ. This CDR3 comprises 15 residues. V gave up 6 bases and J gave up 4 bases; unmatched junction bases: 7. DNA of the CDR3: TGCGCCAGCAATCTGGGCGGGAGGGCCACCGGGGAGCTGTTTTTT. Encoded protein: CASNLGGRATGELFF.

The gene calls are TRBV5-4 and TRBJ2-1; 16 nucleotides align to TRBD2. With V trimmed by 4 bases and J by 7 bases, 5 bases remained unmatched. The CDR3 sequence is 16 residues long. Germline V gene sequence: CDR1 SGHNT, CDR2 YYREEE (reference sequence). CDR3 residues: CASSPKGLAGGNEQFF. The CDR3 DNA reads TGTGCCAGCAGCCCAAAGGGACTAGCGGGAGGGAATGAGCAGTTCTTC.

The chain has TRBV18 and TRBJ2-7; D might be TRBD1 (6 bases). CDR1 and CDR2 from the germline V gene are KGHSH and LQKENI. The CDR3 loop spans 15 amino acids. Trimming shortened V by 4 bases and J by 0 bases, and 13 bases separated the two germline ends. This chain's CDR3 is CASSRTGLGSYEQYF. For the CDR3, the DNA is TGTGCCAGCTCACGAACAGGGTTAGGCTCCTACGAGCAGTACTTC.

The chain uses TRBV7-3 and TRBJ2-7; D assignment may be TRBD1 or TRBD2 (5 bases each). The V end lost 5 bases, the J end lost 2 bases, and 13 bases lay between the germline ends. This CDR3 is built from 14 residues. The germline V gene has CDR1 SGHTA and CDR2 FQGTGA. CDR3 sequence (DNA): TGTGCCAGCAGCATCGGGACGGGAACCTACGAGCAGTACTTC. Its translation is CASSIGTGTYEQYF.

J is TRBJ1-5 and V is TRBV6-5; D is undetermined. Germline V lookup: CDR1 MNHEY, CDR2 SVGAGI. The V end lost 3 bases, the J end lost 3 bases, and 9 bases lay between the germline ends. This CDR3 contains 14 residues. The CDR3 coding sequence is TGTGCCAGCAGTTATGGGCCGACCAATCAGCCCCAGCATTTT. This translates into CASSYGPTNQPQHF.

The J gene is TRBJ2-4, the V gene TRBV15; 9 bases are a match to TRBD1. Germline-derived CDR1 and CDR2 are LNHNV and YYDKDF (reference sequence). The CDR3 has 15 amino acids. V shed 3 bases, J shed 7 bases, and the junction held 7 bases outside the gene matches. The CDR3 coding sequence is TGTGCCACCAGCAGCGACAGGGGGTTTGAGAACATTCAGTACTTC. Protein: CATSSDRGFENIQYF.

The gene calls are TRBV5-1 and TRBJ2-7; possibly TRBD1 for D (6 bases). In germline, CDR1 is SGHRS, CDR2 YFSETQ. The CDR3 covers 12 residues. Trimming cost V 7 bases and J 2 bases, with 10 bases left between them. The CDR3, as DNA: TGCGCCAGCGGAAGGGACACCTACGAGCAGTACTTC. Encoded protein: CASGRDTYEQYF.

This chain joins TRBV6-1 and TRBJ2-1; a weak D match, TRBD2 (6 bases). The ends were cut back, 4 bases at V and 6 bases at J, with 16 bases in the middle. There are 15 residues in the CDR3. The germline gives CDR1 MNHNS, CDR2 SASEGT. The CDR3, as DNA: TGTGCCAGCAGTGCAACCCGGGACTCCGTCAATGAGCAGTTCTTC. Protein product: CASSATRDSVNEQFF.

The J gene is TRBJ1-6, the V gene TRBV6-5; possibly TRBD1 for D (6 bases). CDR3 size: 14 residues. V lost 5 bases to trimming and J lost 7 bases, with 12 bases between them. Germline loops: CDR1 MNHEY, CDR2 SVGAGI. The CDR3 sequence: CASSRTDRNSPLHF. CDR3 nucleotide sequence: TGTGCCAGCAGTCGGACAGACCGCAATTCACCCCTCCACTTT.

The rearrangement uses TRBV27 and TRBJ1-5; D gene uncertain. CDR1 and CDR2 from the germline V gene are MNHEY and SMNVEV (reference sequence). V gave up 5 bases and J gave up 0 bases, with 17 bases separating them. The length of the CDR3 is 17 residues. As DNA, the CDR3 is TGTGCCAGCAGTCCCCGGGGAGGAGGTTATAGCAATCAGCCCCAGCATTTT. Translating it yields CASSPRGGGYSNQPQHF.

On this clone: Other DNA sequences in this sample translate to the same CDR3. This chain links TRBV4-3 with TRBJ1-3, with D possibly matching TRBD1 (5 bases). This CDR3 has 14 amino acids. Trimming left V 6 bases short and J 4 bases short, with 13 bases between. Per germline, CDR1 LGHNA and CDR2 YSLEER. The CDR3 region has the DNA TGCGCCAGCAGTCAGCAGGGTACAGGAAACACCATATATTTT. This encodes CASSQQGTGNTIYF.

This clone was seen once. The same CDR3 arises from other DNA sequences in this sample as well. The genes are TRBV5-1 and TRBJ2-5; D not resolved. The CDR3 consists of 14 residues. CDR1 is SGHRS, CDR2 YFSETQ, per germline. The V end lost 4 bases, the J end lost 1 base, and 11 bases lay between the germline ends. CDR3 sequence reads: CASSPGTGQETQYF. Written as DNA, the CDR3 is TGCGCCAGCAGCCCTGGCACTGGCCAAGAGACCCAGTACTTC.

The chain combines TRBV10-3 with TRBJ1-2, with a possible D match to TRBD1 (5 bases). V was pared by 6 bases and J by 8 bases, with 19 bases between. Germline lookup yields CDR1 ENHRY and CDR2 SYGVKD. This CDR3 region has 14 residues. The DNA of the CDR3 is TGTGCCATCAGGGAAGGGACGGAAAGGGAGGGCTACACCTTC. It yields the protein CAIREGTEREGYTF.

This clone has a single count. This sequence joins TRBV14 and TRBJ2-7; D may match TRBD1 or TRBD2 (5 bases each). The ends were cut back, 5 bases at V and 11 bases at J, with 16 bases in the middle. Germline V CDR1 and CDR2: SGHDN, FVKESK. The CDR3 totals 12 residues. CDR3 in DNA: TGTGCCAGCAGCGCCGGGACCGCCTTCGAGTACTTC. Translation gives CASSAGTAFEYF.

J is TRBJ2-1 and V is TRBV4-2, with 8 bases that match TRBD1. V lost 1 base and J lost 7; bases outside the gene matches: 6. Germline values: CDR1 LGHNA, CDR2 YNFKEQ. The CDR3 is made up of 15 amino acids. CDR3 region: CASSQGTGILNEQFF. The CDR3 DNA reads TGTGCCAGCAGCCAAGGGACAGGGATTCTTAATGAGCAGTTCTTC.

This clone occurred once. The gene calls are TRBV19 and TRBJ2-1; tentative D call: TRBD2 (6 bases). Germline V gives CDR1 LNHDA, CDR2 SQIVND (reference sequence). V was clipped by 5 bases and J by 0 bases, with 11 bases between them. The length of the CDR3 is 15 residues. CDR3 in amino acids: CASSPGVSSYNEQFF. In DNA, the CDR3 is TGTGCCAGTAGTCCGGGAGTTAGCTCCTACAATGAGCAGTTCTTC.

The CDR3 here is CASSGTGGYNSPLHF. CDR3 nucleotides: TGTGCCAGCAGTGGCACAGGGGGCTATAATTCACCCCTCCACTTT. The genes are TRBV25-1 and TRBJ1-6; 8 bases map to TRBD1. Losses at the gene ends were 4 bases for V and 3 bases for J; bases not matched to a gene: 2. The CDR3 is 15 residues long. Germline V CDR1 and CDR2: MGHDK, SYGVNS.

The chain's CDR3 is CASSPPAPGRNSPLHF. The CDR3 DNA reads as TGTGCCAGCAGTCCCCCCGCCCCTGGGAGAAATTCACCCCTCCACTTT. The chain links TRBV6-9 to TRBJ1-6; no clear D gene. Trimming stripped 5 bases from V and 7 bases from J, with 18 bases between. CDR1 and CDR2 (germline): MNHGY, SVAAGI. There are 16 residues in the CDR3.

The genes are TRBV2 and TRBJ2-2; D might be TRBD2 (7 bases). From germline, CDR1 is SNHLY and CDR2 FYNNEI. The CDR3 has 15 amino acids. V lost 3 bases and J 5 bases, leaving 13 bases between the germline ends. The CDR3 sequence is CASSDGGLKTGELFF. The CDR3, as DNA: TGTGCCAGCAGTGACGGGGGGCTGAAGACCGGGGAGCTGTTTTTT.

V is TRBV9 and J is TRBJ2-3, with D maybe TRBD2 (6 bases). This CDR3 contains 16 residues. Germline CDR1 is SGDLS and CDR2 is YYNGEE. Trimming took off 0 bases at V and 0 bases at J, with 11 bases between the two ends. As DNA, the CDR3 is TGTGCCAGCAGCGTAGCTGGCGGGGCGAGCACAGATACGCAGTATTTT. This gives the protein CASSVAGGASTDTQYF.

This clone was detected only a few times. The same CDR3 arises from other DNA sequences in this sample as well. The genes are TRBV15 and TRBJ1-5, with no clear D. The CDR3 sequence is 12 residues long. V lost 3 bases and J 3 bases, leaving 3 bases between the germline ends. CDR1 is LNHNV and CDR2 is YYDKDF in the germline V gene (reference sequence). The CDR3 DNA reads TGTGCCACCAGCAGCTACAATCAGCCCCAGCATTTT. It is translated as CATSSYNQPQHF.

The CDR3 nucleotides read TGTGCCAGCAGCAGTGGACTAGCGCTTAAGGAGCAGTACTTC. It yields the protein CASSSGLALKEQYF. This rearrangement joins TRBV9 to TRBJ2-7, with 9 bases matching TRBD2. The CDR3 is 14 residues long. The V gene's germline CDR1 is SGDLS and CDR2 YYNGEE. Germline trimming cut 4 bases from V and 7 bases from J; bases unmatched to any gene: 9.

This rearrangement joins TRBV19 to TRBJ2-1; 9 nucleotides match TRBD1. From germline, CDR1 is LNHDA and CDR2 SQIVND (reference sequence). The J segment lost 2 bases and the V segment lost 5 bases, leaving 7 bases of the junction unmatched. This CDR3 region has 16 residues. The CDR3 region has the DNA TGTGCCAGTAGTGTTACCGGGACAGGGCCCTACAATGAGCAGTTCTTC. It is translated as CASSVTGTGPYNEQFF.

CDR3 amino acids: CASSPPISTVKDGYTF. The CDR3 nucleotides read TGTGCCAGCTCACCACCGATATCGACAGTGAAGGATGGCTACACCTTC. The genes are TRBV18 and TRBJ1-2; D possibly corresponds to TRBD1 (5 bases). The V end was cut by 0 bases, the J end by 6 bases, with 17 bases between. The CDR3 length is 16 residues. Germline assignment: CDR1 KGHSH and CDR2 LQKENI. Complete variable domain (other parts from reference TRBV18 and TRBJ1-2): NAGVMQNPRHLVRRRGQEARLRCSPMKGHSHVYWYRQLPEEGLKFMVYLQKENIIDESGMPKERFSAEFPKEGPSILRIQQVVRGDSAAYFCASSPPISTVKDGYTFGSGTRLTVV.

The J gene is TRBJ2-7, the V gene TRBV5-1; D is possibly TRBD2 (5 bases). V lost 4 bases, J lost 3 bases, and 11 bases lay in between. This CDR3 comprises 13 residues. Germline CDR1 SGHRS, CDR2 YFSETQ. The CDR3 DNA reads TGCGCCAGCAGCGCCGGACTGAACTACGAGCAGTACTTC. It yields the protein CASSAGLNYEQYF.

This clone was seen only once. In DNA form, the CDR3 reads TGTGCCTGGAATTCAGGGGGGAAAGAGACCCAGTACTTC. Encoded protein: CAWNSGGKETQYF. The genes are TRBV30 and TRBJ2-5, with D tentatively TRBD1 (7 bases). CDR1 GTSNPN and CDR2 SVGIG come from the germline V gene (reference sequence). The length of the CDR3 is 13 residues. V lost 4 bases and J lost 3, with 12 bases in between.

As to this clone: The sample has other DNA sequences that encode this CDR3 too. V gene TRBV7-2 combines with J gene TRBJ1-3; D unresolved. The CDR3 runs to 13 residues. Trimming removed 8 bases from V and 0 bases from J, with 8 bases in between. CDR1 SGHTA and CDR2 FQGNSA come from the germline V gene. The CDR3 protein is CASSGNSGNTIYF. CDR3 coding DNA: TGTGCCAGCTCGGGAAACTCTGGAAACACCATATATTTT.